This T cell receptor (beta chain) was sequenced in a study of cytomegalovirus exposure and HLA in healthy donors. 13 Jbeta primers and 60 Vbeta primers were used for the PCR. Data came from immunoSEQ multiplex PCR; TCRdb stores just in-frame clones and leaves some out. Here the sample spans under 200,000 clones, roughly four fifths being singletons. Sequenced input: PBMCs. This sequence was found in a woman aged 18-35 years in good health and CMV-seronegative.

CDR3 residues: CAISESGDSERYTF. The CDR3 bases are TGTGCCATCAGTGAGTCCGGAGACAGTGAGCGCTACACCTTC. The V call is TRBV10-3, the J call TRBJ1-2; TRBD1 might be the D (5 bases). Germline loops: CDR1 ENHRY, CDR2 SYGVKD. The length of the CDR3 is 14 residues. V shed 0 bases and J shed 9 bases, with 14 bases lying between them.